This entry describes one T cell receptor beta chain. The entry originates in a study of Ad26.COV2.S vaccination and SARS-CoV-2 variants. Overall study context: Donor was one of the participants in the Ad26.COV2.S arm of the COV1001 trial. Dosing was one shot or two shots 56 days apart.

Sequenced by immunoSEQ multiplex PCR; TCRdb stores in-frame clones only, minus some. The sample has hundreds of thousands of clones, approximately 88% seen once; the top ten hold nearly 1.5%. This CDR3 region has 11 residues. V shed 5 bases and J shed 6 bases, with 4 bases lying between them. From germline, CDR1 is LNHNV and CDR2 YYDKDF (reference sequence). Noted treatment: roughly 19 received Ad26.COV2.S at low or high dose, single or two shots; roughly five received placebo; per-sample allocation not given. Repertoires come from day 63 after the first vaccine or placebo injection. This clonotype was obtained from a person aged 18-60 years who received the Ad26.COV2.S COVID-19 vaccine or a placebo. Sequencing was performed on peripheral blood, taken in a trial of Ad26.COV2.S vaccine versus placebo. The genes are TRBV15 and TRBJ2-2; D gene unclear. The CDR3: CATSRSGELFF. CDR3 sequence (DNA): TGTGCCACCAGCCGCTCCGGGGAGCTGTTTTTT. Drawing the rest from reference TRBV15 and TRBJ2-2, the complete variable domain is DAMVIQNPRYQVTQFGKPVTLSCSQTLNHNVMYWYQQKSSQAPKLLFHYYDKDFNNEADTPDNFQSRRPNTSFCFLDIRSPGLGDTAMYLCATSRSGELFFGEGSRLTVL.